This T cell receptor (beta chain) was profiled in a study of blood T cell repertoires in COVID-19. Study context: The United States, Italy and Spain provided the acute and convalescent COVID-19 samples. Nucleic acid was either cDNA or gDNA, and it came from T cells, B-cell-depleted T cells, or PBMCs.

This clone was seen only once. This CDR3 is 15 amino acids long. CDR1 is SGDLS, CDR2 YYNGEE, per germline. J gave up 6 bases and V 3 bases, and 8 bases lay outside the gene matches. Original processing methods: Amplification with reference gene primers provided the estimates of nucleated cell counts. Assay used: immunoSEQ multiplex PCR; TCRdb lists only in-frame clones, some missing. For V, J and clone size, that table is used; D and trimming come from the DNA. The sample holds some 120,000 clones; about 85% are singletons and the top ten take under 7%. The receptor's source is a man of 80 years or more with active or convalescent COVID-19. The chain combines TRBV9 with TRBJ1-4; TRBD1 aligns across 7 bases. Sequencing was carried out using peripheral blood. This CDR3 is CASSAAGGVDEKLFF. The CDR3, as DNA: TGTGCCAGCAGCGCCGCAGGGGGAGTTGATGAAAAACTGTTTTTT. The full variable domain, in which reference TRBV9 and TRBJ1-4 provide the parts outside the CDR3, is DSGVTQTPKHLITATGQRVTLRCSPRSGDLSVYWYQQSLDQGLQFLIQYYNGEERAKGNILERFSAQQFPDLHSELNLSSLELGDSALYFCASSAAGGVDEKLFFGSGTQLSVL.